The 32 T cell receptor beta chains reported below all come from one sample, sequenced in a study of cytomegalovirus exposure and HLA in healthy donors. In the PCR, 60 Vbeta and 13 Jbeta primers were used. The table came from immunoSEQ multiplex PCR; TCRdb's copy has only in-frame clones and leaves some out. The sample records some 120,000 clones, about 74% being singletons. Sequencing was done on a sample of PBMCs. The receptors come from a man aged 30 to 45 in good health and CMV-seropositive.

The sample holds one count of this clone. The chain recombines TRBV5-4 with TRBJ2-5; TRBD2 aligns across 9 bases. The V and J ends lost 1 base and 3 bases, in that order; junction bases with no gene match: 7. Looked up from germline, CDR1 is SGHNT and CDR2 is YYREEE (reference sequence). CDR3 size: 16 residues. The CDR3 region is CASSLNVASGEETQYF. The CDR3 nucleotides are TGTGCCAGCAGCTTGAATGTGGCTAGCGGGGAAGAGACCCAGTACTTC.

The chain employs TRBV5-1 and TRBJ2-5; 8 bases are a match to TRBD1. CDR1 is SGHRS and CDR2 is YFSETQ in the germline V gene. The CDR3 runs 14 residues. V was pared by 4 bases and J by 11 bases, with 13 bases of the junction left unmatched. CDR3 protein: CASSQTGGSEEQYF. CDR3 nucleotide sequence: TGCGCCAGCAGCCAAACAGGGGGGTCAGAAGAGCAGTACTTC.

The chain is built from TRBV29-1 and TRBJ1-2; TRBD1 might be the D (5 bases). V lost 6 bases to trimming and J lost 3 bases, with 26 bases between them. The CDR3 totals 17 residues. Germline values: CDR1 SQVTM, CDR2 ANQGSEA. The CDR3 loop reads CSVYPNKQAAYDYGYTF. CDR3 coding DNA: TGCAGCGTCTACCCTAATAAACAGGCGGCGTATGACTATGGCTACACCTTC.

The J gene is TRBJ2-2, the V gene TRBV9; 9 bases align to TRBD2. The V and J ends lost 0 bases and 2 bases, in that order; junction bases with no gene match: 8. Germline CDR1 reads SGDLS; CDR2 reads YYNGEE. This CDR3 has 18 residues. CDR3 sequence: CASSVAISGGYNTGELFF. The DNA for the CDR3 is TGTGCCAGCAGCGTAGCTATAAGCGGGGGGTATAACACCGGGGAGCTGTTTTTT.

The CDR3 bases are TGTGCCAGCAGTCCGACCAGGTCCTACGAGCAGTACTTC. It translates to CASSPTRSYEQYF. The chain combines TRBV27 with TRBJ2-5; D is unclear. The J call may not be correct, given that the DNA end is closer to TRBJ2-7. The CDR3 spans 13 residues. Germline V gene data show CDR1 as MNHEY and CDR2 as SMNVEV (reference sequence).

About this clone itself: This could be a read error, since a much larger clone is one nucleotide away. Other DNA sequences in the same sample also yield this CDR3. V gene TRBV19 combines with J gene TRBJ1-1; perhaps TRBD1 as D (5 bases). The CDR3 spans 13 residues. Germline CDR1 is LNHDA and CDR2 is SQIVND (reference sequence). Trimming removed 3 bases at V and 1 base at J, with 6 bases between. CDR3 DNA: TGTGCCAGTAGTATTAGGGGGAACACTGAAGCTTTCTTT. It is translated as CASSIRGNTEAFF. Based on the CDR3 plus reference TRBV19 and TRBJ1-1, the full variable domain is DGGITQSPKYLFRKEGQNVTLSCEQNLNHDAMYWYRQDPGQGLRLIYYSQIVNDFQKGDIAEGYSVSREKKESFPLTVTSAQKNPTAFYLCASSIRGNTEAFFGQGTRLTVV.

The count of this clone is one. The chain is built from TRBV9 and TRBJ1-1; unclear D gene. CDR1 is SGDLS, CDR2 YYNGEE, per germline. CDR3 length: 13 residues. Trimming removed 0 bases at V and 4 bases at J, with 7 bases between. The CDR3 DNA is TGTGCCAGCAGCGTAGAATTAGTCACTGAAGCTTTCTTT. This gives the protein CASSVELVTEAFF.

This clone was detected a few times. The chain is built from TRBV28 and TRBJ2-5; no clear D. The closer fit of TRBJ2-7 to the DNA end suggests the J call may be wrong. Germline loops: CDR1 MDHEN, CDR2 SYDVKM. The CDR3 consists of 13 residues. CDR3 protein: CASSLILSYEQYF. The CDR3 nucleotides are TGTGCCAGCAGTTTAATTCTCTCCTACGAGCAGTACTTC.

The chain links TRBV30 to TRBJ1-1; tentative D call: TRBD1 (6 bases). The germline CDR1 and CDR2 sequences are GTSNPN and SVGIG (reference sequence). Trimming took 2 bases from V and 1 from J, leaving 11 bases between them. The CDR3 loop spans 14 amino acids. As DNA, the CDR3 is TGTGCCTGGAGTCCTTGGGGGCAGAACACTGAAGCTTTCTTT. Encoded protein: CAWSPWGQNTEAFF.

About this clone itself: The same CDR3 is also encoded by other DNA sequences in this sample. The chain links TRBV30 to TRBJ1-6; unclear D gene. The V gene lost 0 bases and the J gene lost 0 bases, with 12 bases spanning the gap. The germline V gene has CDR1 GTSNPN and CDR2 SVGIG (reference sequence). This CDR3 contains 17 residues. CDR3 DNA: TGTGCCTGGAGTGTAGACGTGGCGGGCTCCTATAATTCACCCCTCCACTTT. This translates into CAWSVDVAGSYNSPLHF.

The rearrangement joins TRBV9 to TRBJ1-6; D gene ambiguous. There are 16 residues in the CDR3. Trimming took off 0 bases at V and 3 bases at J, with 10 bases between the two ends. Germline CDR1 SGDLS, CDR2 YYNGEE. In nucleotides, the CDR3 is TGTGCCAGCAGCGTAGGAGTCAACAGCTATAATTCACCCCTCCACTTT. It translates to CASSVGVNSYNSPLHF.

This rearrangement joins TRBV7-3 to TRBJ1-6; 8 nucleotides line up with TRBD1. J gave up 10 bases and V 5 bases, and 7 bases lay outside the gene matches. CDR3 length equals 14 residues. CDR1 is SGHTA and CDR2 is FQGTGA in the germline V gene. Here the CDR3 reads CASSPTGEESPLHF. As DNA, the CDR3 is TGTGCCAGCAGCCCGACAGGGGAGGAATCACCCCTCCACTTT.

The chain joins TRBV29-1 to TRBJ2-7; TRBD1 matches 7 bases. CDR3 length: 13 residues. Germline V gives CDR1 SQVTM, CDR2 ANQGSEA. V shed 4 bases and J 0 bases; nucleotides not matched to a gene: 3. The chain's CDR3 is CSVARGLSYEQYF. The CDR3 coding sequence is TGCAGCGTTGCTAGGGGGCTCTCCTACGAGCAGTACTTC.

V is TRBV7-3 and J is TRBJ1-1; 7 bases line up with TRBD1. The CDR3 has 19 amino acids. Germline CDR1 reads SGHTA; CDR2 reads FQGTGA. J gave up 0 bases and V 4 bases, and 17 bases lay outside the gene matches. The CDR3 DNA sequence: TGTGCCAGCAGCTCCTGGGGGAGGACAGGCGAACATATGAACACTGAAGCTTTCTTT. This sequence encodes CASSSWGRTGEHMNTEAFF.

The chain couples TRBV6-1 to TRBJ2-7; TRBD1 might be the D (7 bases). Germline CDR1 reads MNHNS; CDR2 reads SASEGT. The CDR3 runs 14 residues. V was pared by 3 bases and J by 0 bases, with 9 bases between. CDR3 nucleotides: TGTGCCAGCAGTGAGCAGGGGGGCTCCTACGAGCAGTACTTC. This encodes CASSEQGGSYEQYF.

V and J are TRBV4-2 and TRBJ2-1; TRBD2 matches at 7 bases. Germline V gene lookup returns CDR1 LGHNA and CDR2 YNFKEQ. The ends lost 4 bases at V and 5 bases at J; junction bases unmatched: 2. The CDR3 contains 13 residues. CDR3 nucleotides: TGTGCCAGCAGCCTCGCGGGGGACAATGAGCAGTTCTTC. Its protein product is CASSLAGDNEQFF.

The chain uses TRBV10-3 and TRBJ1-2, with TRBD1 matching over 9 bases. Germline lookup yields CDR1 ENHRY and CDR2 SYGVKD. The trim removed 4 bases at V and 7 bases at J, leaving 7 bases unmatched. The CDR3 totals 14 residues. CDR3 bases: TGTGCCATCAGTGGCGGGGGGACAGGGCGTGGCTACACCTTC. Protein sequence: CAISGGGTGRGYTF.

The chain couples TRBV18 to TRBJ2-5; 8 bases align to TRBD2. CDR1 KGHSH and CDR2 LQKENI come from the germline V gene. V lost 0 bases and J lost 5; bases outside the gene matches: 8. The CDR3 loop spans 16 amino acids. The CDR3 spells CASSPPPGLGGETQYF. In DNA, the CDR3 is TGTGCCAGCTCACCACCCCCGGGACTAGGAGGGGAGACCCAGTACTTC. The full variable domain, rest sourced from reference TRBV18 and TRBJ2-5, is NAGVMQNPRHLVRRRGQEARLRCSPMKGHSHVYWYRQLPEEGLKFMVYLQKENIIDESGMPKERFSAEFPKEGPSILRIQQVVRGDSAAYFCASSPPPGLGGETQYFGPGTRLLVL.

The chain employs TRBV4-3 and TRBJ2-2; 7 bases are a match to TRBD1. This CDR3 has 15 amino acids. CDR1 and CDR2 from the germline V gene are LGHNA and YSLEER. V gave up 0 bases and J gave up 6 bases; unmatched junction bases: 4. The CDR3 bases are TGCGCCAGCAGCCAAGATCCGAGGGGGCCCGGGGAGCTGTTTTTT. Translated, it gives CASSQDPRGPGELFF.

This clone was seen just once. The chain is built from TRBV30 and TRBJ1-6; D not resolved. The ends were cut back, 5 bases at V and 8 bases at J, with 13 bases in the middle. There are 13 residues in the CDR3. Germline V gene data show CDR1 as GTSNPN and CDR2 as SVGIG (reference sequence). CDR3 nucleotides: TGTGCCTGGGGGCGGGAGCCCTATTCACCCCTCCACTTT. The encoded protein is CAWGREPYSPLHF.

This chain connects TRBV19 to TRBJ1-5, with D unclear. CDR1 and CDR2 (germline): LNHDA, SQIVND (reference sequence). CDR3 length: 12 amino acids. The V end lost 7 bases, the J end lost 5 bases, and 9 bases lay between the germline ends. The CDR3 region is CASTQRHQPQHF. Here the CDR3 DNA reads TGTGCCAGTACCCAGAGGCATCAGCCCCAGCATTTT.

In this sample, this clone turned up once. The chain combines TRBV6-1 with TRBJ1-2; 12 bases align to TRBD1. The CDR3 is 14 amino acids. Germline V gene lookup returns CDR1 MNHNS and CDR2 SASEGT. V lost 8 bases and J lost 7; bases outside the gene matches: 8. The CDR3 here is CASSSRDRGLGYTF. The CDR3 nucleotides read TGTGCCAGCTCTTCCCGGGACAGGGGGCTTGGCTACACCTTC.

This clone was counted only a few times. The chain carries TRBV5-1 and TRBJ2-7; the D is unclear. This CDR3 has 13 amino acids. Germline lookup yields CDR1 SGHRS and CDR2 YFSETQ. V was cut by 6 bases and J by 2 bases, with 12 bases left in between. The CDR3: CASIPPSAYEQYF. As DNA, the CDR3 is TGCGCCAGCATCCCCCCTTCAGCCTACGAGCAGTACTTC.

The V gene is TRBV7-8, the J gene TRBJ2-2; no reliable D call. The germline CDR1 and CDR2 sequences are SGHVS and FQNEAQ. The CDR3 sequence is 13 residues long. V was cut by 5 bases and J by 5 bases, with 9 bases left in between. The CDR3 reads CASSPTPTGELFF. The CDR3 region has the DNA TGTGCCAGCAGCCCGACACCTACCGGGGAGCTGTTTTTT. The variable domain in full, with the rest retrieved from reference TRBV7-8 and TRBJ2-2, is GAGVSQSPRYKVAKRGQDVALRCDPISGHVSLFWYQQALGQGPEFLTYFQNEAQLDKSGLPSDRFFAERPEGSVSTLKIQRTQQEDSAVYLCASSPTPTGELFFGEGSRLTVL.

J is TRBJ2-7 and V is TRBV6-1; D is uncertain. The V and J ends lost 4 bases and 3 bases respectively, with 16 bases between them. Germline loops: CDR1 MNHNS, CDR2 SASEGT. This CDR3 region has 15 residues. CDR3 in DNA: TGTGCCAGCAGTGTGTGGGCAGAGCCGTTCTACGAGCAGTACTTC. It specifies CASSVWAEPFYEQYF.

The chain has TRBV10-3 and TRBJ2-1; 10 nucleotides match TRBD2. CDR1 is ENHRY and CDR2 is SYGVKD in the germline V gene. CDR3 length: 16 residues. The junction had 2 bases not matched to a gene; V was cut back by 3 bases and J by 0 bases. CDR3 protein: CAISDGLADSYNEQFF. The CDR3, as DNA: TGTGCCATCAGTGACGGACTAGCGGACTCCTACAATGAGCAGTTCTTC.

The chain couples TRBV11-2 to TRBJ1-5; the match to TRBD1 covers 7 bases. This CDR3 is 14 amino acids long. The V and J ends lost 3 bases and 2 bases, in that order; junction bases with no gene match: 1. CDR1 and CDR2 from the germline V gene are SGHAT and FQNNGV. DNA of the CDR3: TGTGCCAGCAGCTTCGGACAGGGCAATCAGCCCCAGCATTTT. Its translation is CASSFGQGNQPQHF.

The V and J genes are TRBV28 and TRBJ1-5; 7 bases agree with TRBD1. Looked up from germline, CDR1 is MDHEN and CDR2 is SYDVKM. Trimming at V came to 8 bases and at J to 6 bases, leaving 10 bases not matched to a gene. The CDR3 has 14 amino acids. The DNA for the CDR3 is TGTGCCAGCGGTGAACAGGGGATTTTTCAGCCCCAGCATTTT. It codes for CASGEQGIFQPQHF.

CDR3 nucleotides: TGTGCCAGCAGCCCCGACAGGGCCCAAAACATTCAGTACTTC. Amino acids: CASSPDRAQNIQYF. The chain is built from TRBV6-6 and TRBJ2-4, with 7 bases that match TRBD1. The CDR3 is made up of 14 amino acids. After removal of 6 bases from V and 5 bases from J, the junction contained 7 bases not matched to a gene. CDR1 and CDR2 (germline): MNHNY, SVGAGI (reference sequence).

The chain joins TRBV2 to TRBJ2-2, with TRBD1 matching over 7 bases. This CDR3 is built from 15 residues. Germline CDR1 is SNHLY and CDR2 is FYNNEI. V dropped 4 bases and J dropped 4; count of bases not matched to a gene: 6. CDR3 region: CASSGTGVRTGELFF. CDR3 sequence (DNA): TGTGCCAGCAGTGGAACAGGGGTACGCACCGGGGAGCTGTTTTTT.

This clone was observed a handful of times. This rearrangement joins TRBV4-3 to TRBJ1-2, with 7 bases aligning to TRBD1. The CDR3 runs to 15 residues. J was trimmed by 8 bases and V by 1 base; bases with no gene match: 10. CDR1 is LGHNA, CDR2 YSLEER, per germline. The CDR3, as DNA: TGCGCCAGCAGCCAAGTTACTATAGGGGGCGGCGGCTACACCTTC. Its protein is CASSQVTIGGGGYTF.

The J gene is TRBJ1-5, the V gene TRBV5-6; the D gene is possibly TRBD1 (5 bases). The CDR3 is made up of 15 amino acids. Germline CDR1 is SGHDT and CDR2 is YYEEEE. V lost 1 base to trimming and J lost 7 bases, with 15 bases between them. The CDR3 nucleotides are TGTGCCAGCAGCTTGTTAGGGGAGGTGGCCCAGCCCCAGCATTTT. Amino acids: CASSLLGEVAQPQHF. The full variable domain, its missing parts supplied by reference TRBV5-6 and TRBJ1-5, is DAGVTQSPTHLIKTRGQQVTLRCSPKSGHDTVSWYQQALGQGPQFIFQYYEEEERQRGNFPDRFSGHQFPNYSSELNVNALLLGDSALYLCASSLLGEVAQPQHFGDGTRLSIL.